This T cell receptor beta chain was sequenced in a study of blood T cell repertoires in COVID-19. Study background: PBMCs, B-cell-depleted T cells, or T cells provided the cDNA or gDNA that made up the material.

This clone was seen only a few times. This CDR3 spans 13 amino acids. Only in-frame clones appear in the TCRdb table, and some are missing; sequencing was by immunoSEQ multiplex PCR. Here the sample spans some 70,000 clones, 87% being singletons. Enrolment of Seattle patients took place during active infection, and they were followed longitudinally. The clonotype comes from a woman aged 45-60 years with COVID-19, enrolled during active disease. Input material: peripheral blood. This sequence joins TRBV12-3 or TRBV12-4 and TRBJ1-1, with a possible D match to TRBD1 (5 bases). In nucleotides, the CDR3 is TGTGTCTCGAGGCAGGGTTTGAACACTGAAGCTTTCTTT. This gives the protein CVSRQGLNTEAFF.